This record looks at one T cell receptor (beta chain) sequence and its context. Its antigen is currently unknown. J lost 2 bases, V lost 6 bases, and 6 bases had no gene match. This CDR3 contains 14 residues. The record originates from a study of blood T cells in healthy people across ages. Study outcomes and limitations: Per million T cells, TCR beta diversity dropped roughly linearly as age increased.

A second PCR, run for roughly 7 to 12 cycles, used a sample-barcoded 5' primer plus a J-beta primer mix. TCRdb used MiXCR to reprocess the 5' RACE reads, holding one entry per CDR3 protein. Among 890,000 or so distinct CDR3 sequences, about 59% were seen once, and the ten largest hold around a quarter. This receptor was taken from a man aged 30 to 39 in good health. This rearrangement joins TRBV12-3 or TRBV12-4 to TRBJ2-7, with 8 bases matching TRBD1. The sample taken for sequencing was blood. In DNA, the CDR3 is TGTGCCAGCAGGGCCGGGACAGGCCCCTACGAGCAGTACTTC. Translated, it gives CASRAGTGPYEQYF.